Listed here are 23 T cell receptor beta chains from one sample, sequenced in a study of vaccination effects on CD4 cells after COVID-19. Clones were sequenced by immunoSEQ multiplex PCR, and TCRdb holds only the in-frame ones, with some missing. The sample has around 40,000 clones; roughly 65% are singletons. For these TCRs, the target antigens are not known. Subsequent to a culture period of approximately 11 days, CD4+ T cells were isolated. The input for sequencing was CD4+ T cells from PBMCs cultured without peptide, taken before COVID-19 vaccination. The source of these receptors is a human donor who received a COVID-19 vaccine.

This chain joins TRBV21-1 and TRBJ2-4; the D segment call TRBD2 is taken from the table without a DNA check. TRBV21-1 is tagged as a pseudogene. This CDR3 has 16 residues. The CDR3 loop is CASSPIPGRDKNIQYF. CDR3 nucleotide sequence: TGTGCCAGCAGCCCTATTCCCGGGAGAGACAAAAACATTCAGTACTTC.

In its sample, this clone was seen a few times. The chain joins TRBV10-1 to TRBJ2-2; TRBD1 agrees at 9 bases. V was clipped by 6 bases and J by 3 bases; unmatched bases: 2. The CDR3 has 14 residues. Per the germline V gene, CDR1 is WNHNN and CDR2 is SYGVQD (reference sequence). The CDR3 loop reads CASSDRGYTGELFF. The CDR3 DNA is TGCGCCAGCAGCGACAGGGGGTACACCGGGGAGCTGTTTTTT.

The J gene is TRBJ1-3, the V gene TRBV5-1, with a tentative D call TRBD1 (6 bases). The CDR3 length is 15 residues. CDR1 and CDR2 (germline): SGHRS, YFSETQ. The ends were cut back, 0 bases at V and 4 bases at J, with 11 bases in the middle. The CDR3 sequence: CASSLGDTKGNTIYF. The CDR3 nucleotides are TGCGCCAGCAGCTTGGGGGACACTAAAGGAAACACCATATATTTT.

The V gene is TRBV3-1 (or the pseudogene TRBV3-2), the J gene TRBJ2-1, with D unresolved. CDR3 size: 11 residues. Between the trimmed V and J ends, which lost 3 bases and 8 bases, there was a span of 5 bases. CDR1 LGHDT and CDR2 YNNKEL come from the germline V gene (reference sequence). The CDR3 sequence is CASSQIYEQFF. The CDR3 DNA is TGTGCCAGCAGCCAGATTTATGAGCAGTTCTTC.

V is TRBV6-5 and J is TRBJ1-2; D is undetermined. Per germline, CDR1 MNHEY and CDR2 SVGAGI. Between the trimmed V and J ends, which lost 2 bases and 0 bases, there was a span of 7 bases. CDR3 length: 14 amino acids. The CDR3 coding sequence is TGTGCCAGCAGTTACAGGCCCACTAACTATGGCTACACCTTC. Encoded protein: CASSYRPTNYGYTF.

J is TRBJ1-2 and V is TRBV6-1; the D is unclear. In germline, CDR1 is MNHNS, CDR2 SASEGT. CDR3 length: 14 residues. Trimming left V 1 base short and J 8 bases short, with 14 bases between. CDR3 nucleotide sequence: TGTGCCAGCAGTGAAGGGTGGCAGGTTTTGGGCTACACCTTC. Encoded protein: CASSEGWQVLGYTF.

The sample holds one count of this clone. The chain has TRBV2 and TRBJ1-4; TRBD1 matches 10 bases. Trimming took 5 bases from V and 4 from J; bases not matched to a gene: 7. CDR1 and CDR2 from the germline V gene are SNHLY and FYNNEI. The CDR3 spans 16 residues. The CDR3: CASSLDRGPFNEKLFF. In DNA form, the CDR3 reads TGTGCCAGCAGTTTAGACAGGGGGCCATTTAATGAAAAACTGTTTTTT.

The table lists this clone with a count of one. This chain connects TRBV5-1 to TRBJ1-1; the D gene is possibly TRBD1 (6 bases). The CDR3 runs to 14 residues. V was clipped by 5 bases and J by 1 base, with 12 bases between them. CDR1 is SGHRS and CDR2 is YFSETQ in the germline V gene. Here the CDR3 reads CASRPGQRNTEAFF. The CDR3 region has the DNA TGCGCCAGCAGACCTGGACAGAGGAACACTGAAGCTTTCTTT.

This sequence joins TRBV5-1 and TRBJ2-1; the D gene is possibly TRBD2 (5 bases). V lost 4 bases, J lost 9 bases, and 14 bases lay in between. Germline V gives CDR1 SGHRS, CDR2 YFSETQ. The CDR3 consists of 13 residues. CDR3 region: CASSEVDRGEQFF. As DNA, the CDR3 is TGCGCCAGCAGCGAAGTGGACCGGGGTGAGCAGTTCTTC.

The rearrangement joins TRBV7-9 to TRBJ1-1, with D unclear. The V gene lost 2 bases and the J gene lost 0 bases, with 4 bases spanning the gap. The CDR3 is 13 amino acids. Germline assignment: CDR1 SEHNR and CDR2 FQNEAQ (reference sequence). CDR3 sequence reads: CASSLLMNTEAFF. The CDR3 nucleotides are TGTGCCAGCAGCTTACTGATGAACACTGAAGCTTTCTTT.

J is TRBJ2-4 and V is TRBV5-1; D is perhaps TRBD1 or TRBD2 (5 bases each). This CDR3 region has 14 residues. Germline V gene data show CDR1 as SGHRS and CDR2 as YFSETQ. V was trimmed by 4 bases and J by 9 bases, leaving 17 bases between them. The CDR3 is CASSPSGTESIQYF. DNA for the CDR3: TGCGCCAGCAGCCCCTCGGGGACGGAAAGCATTCAGTACTTC.

This rearrangement joins TRBV6-5 to TRBJ1-4; 8 positions agree with TRBD1. The CDR3 covers 14 residues. The germline gives CDR1 MNHEY, CDR2 SVGAGI. Trimming removed 6 bases from V and 6 bases from J; junction bases left unmatched: 6. In DNA, the CDR3 is TGTGCCAGCAGGCCCGGGACAGGCTATGAAAAACTGTTTTTT. This codes for CASRPGTGYEKLFF.

This chain joins TRBV19 and TRBJ1-1; D remains ambiguous. Trimming removed 5 bases from V and 6 bases from J, with 10 bases in between. The CDR3 runs 12 residues. Germline CDR1 is LNHDA and CDR2 is SQIVND (reference sequence). The CDR3 region has the DNA TGTGCCAGTAGTTTACTTTCAGCTGAAGCTTTCTTT. Its translation: CASSLLSAEAFF.

The rearrangement joins TRBV5-5 to TRBJ2-7, with 11 bases matching TRBD2. The CDR3 spans 16 residues. Germline V gives CDR1 SGHKS, CDR2 YYEKEE (reference sequence). The J segment lost 5 bases and the V segment lost 0 bases, leaving 7 bases of the junction unmatched. CDR3 sequence: CASSLGLAGIDNEQYF. CDR3 sequence (DNA): TGTGCCAGCAGCTTGGGACTAGCGGGAATAGACAACGAGCAGTACTTC.

This clone has a handful of counts. The genes are TRBV11-2 and TRBJ2-2; D could derive from TRBD1 or TRBD2 (5 bases each). CDR1 is SGHAT, CDR2 FQNNGV, per germline. CDR3 length: 17 amino acids. The V and J ends lost 1 base and 1 base respectively, with 13 bases between them. DNA of the CDR3: TGTGCCAGCAGCTTAGGGGGGTGGGCGGTGAACACCGGGGAGCTGTTTTTT. Its protein is CASSLGGWAVNTGELFF.

The chain joins TRBV9 to TRBJ2-6; unclear D gene. V lost 3 bases and J lost 1, with 8 bases in between. Germline CDR1 reads SGDLS; CDR2 reads YYNGEE. The CDR3 is 15 residues long. CDR3 protein: CASSDPSSGANVLTF. CDR3 in DNA: TGTGCCAGCAGCGACCCATCGTCTGGGGCCAACGTCCTGACTTTC.

The chain carries TRBV6-5 and TRBJ2-1, with D perhaps TRBD1 (5 bases). CDR1 is MNHEY and CDR2 is SVGAGI in the germline V gene. V was pared by 6 bases and J by 6 bases, with 15 bases between. This CDR3 contains 14 residues. DNA for the CDR3: TGTGCCAGCAGCCAAATCACAGGACCCAATGAGCAGTTCTTC. Amino acid sequence: CASSQITGPNEQFF.

This chain uses TRBV12-3 or TRBV12-4 with TRBJ2-1; D unclear. The CDR3 length is 11 residues. V lost 1 base and J 6 bases, leaving 1 base between the germline ends. The CDR3 reads CASSLVNEQFF. CDR3 DNA: TGTGCCAGCAGTTTAGTCAATGAGCAGTTCTTC.

The CDR3 DNA is TGTGCCAGCAGCTTGGCCATAGGACAGGGCTACGAGCAGTACTTC. Protein product: CASSLAIGQGYEQYF. The chain recombines TRBV5-5 with TRBJ2-7, with 8 bases that match TRBD1. The CDR3 length is 15 residues. After removal of 0 bases from V and 3 bases from J, the junction contained 5 bases not matched to a gene. The germline CDR1 and CDR2 sequences are SGHKS and YYEKEE (reference sequence).

The chain uses TRBV5-4 and TRBJ2-1; tentatively, D is TRBD1 (5 bases). Deletions cut 4 bases from V and 0 bases from J, with 14 bases between. Germline CDR1 reads SGHNT; CDR2 reads YYREEE (reference sequence). This CDR3 contains 16 residues. CDR3 nucleotide sequence: TGTGCCAGCAGCCTAGGGGTGACAAGCTCCTACAATGAGCAGTTCTTC. The encoded protein is CASSLGVTSSYNEQFF.

The chain joins TRBV2 to TRBJ2-2; TRBD1 aligns across 8 bases. CDR3 length: 14 amino acids. V shed 4 bases, J shed 6 bases, and the junction held 4 bases outside the gene matches. Germline values: CDR1 SNHLY, CDR2 FYNNEI. DNA for the CDR3: TGTGCCAGCAGTGGCAGGGGGCAGGCCGGGGAGCTGTTTTTT. It encodes CASSGRGQAGELFF.

This clone is termed medium-sized (0.01 to 0.1%). CDR3 sequence: CASSQGNSGYTF. CDR3 coding DNA: TGTGCCAGCAGCCAGGGAAATAGTGGCTACACCTTC. This sequence joins TRBV3-1 (or the pseudogene TRBV3-2) and TRBJ1-2, with unresolved D. Trimming removed 3 bases at V and 7 bases at J, with 9 bases between. This CDR3 comprises 12 residues. CDR1 is LGHDT and CDR2 is YNNKEL in the germline V gene (reference sequence).

The genes are TRBV12-3 or TRBV12-4 and TRBJ2-2; D gene uncertain. Trimming shortened V by 7 bases and J by 6 bases, and 9 bases separated the two germline ends. The CDR3 consists of 12 residues. The CDR3 spells CASNFASGELFF. CDR3 bases: TGTGCCAGCAACTTCGCATCCGGGGAGCTGTTTTTT.